Here is one T cell receptor (beta chain) with its context. The antigen is not known. Sequenced by immunoSEQ multiplex PCR; TCRdb stores in-frame clones only, minus some. The sample lists roughly 10,000 clones, about 90% occurring once. The data derive from a study of PD-1 blockade in mismatch repair-deficient tumors. Time point here: roughly 10-day in vitro stimulation with candidate neoantigen peptide 2. The TCR-sequenced patients were a few responders to pembrolizumab. A roughly ten-day in vitro culture was run per each of seven reactive peptides. The J segment lost 1 base and the V segment lost 4 bases, leaving 2 bases of the junction unmatched. The CDR3 runs to 15 residues. CDR1 is KGHSH and CDR2 is LQKENI in the germline V gene.

The TCR originated in an adult with mismatch repair-deficient cancer. V usage is TRBV18 and J usage is TRBJ1-3; 9 bases map to TRBD1. Sequences were derived from cells cultured in vitro, sampled from a patient treated with pembrolizumab. CDR3 region: CASSLGTGSGNTIYF. The CDR3 DNA sequence: TGTGCCAGCTCACTAGGGACAGGGTCTGGAAACACCATATATTTT.